Below, 12 T cell receptor beta chains from the same sample are listed, as sequenced in a study of T cells in Graves' hyperthyroidism and ophthalmopathy. From RNA transcripts, TCR beta CDR3 regions were amplified. A first-round RT-PCR of the TCR CDR3 used the HTBI primer set. TCRdb reanalysed the multiplex PCR reads using MiXCR and keeps one entry per CDR3 protein. Of a few hundred thousand distinct CDR3 sequences in the sample, around 14% were seen once. Sequencing used blood. These receptors were taken from a woman under 40 with Graves' hyperthyroidism.

This clonotype was counted at least ten times. The J gene is TRBJ2-5, the V gene TRBV27; D gene ambiguous. This CDR3 contains 14 residues. Germline-derived CDR1 and CDR2 are MNHEY and SMNVEV (reference sequence). Trimming removed 5 bases at V and 4 bases at J, with 14 bases between. The chain's CDR3 is CASSTVLDLETQYF. Written as DNA, the CDR3 is TGTGCCAGCAGTACCGTATTGGATTTAGAGACCCAGTACTTC.

Concerning this clonotype: An end of the junction does not agree with germline; a read error may underlie this. The chain joins TRBV4-3 to TRBJ2-5; 7 bases match TRBD2. Per germline, CDR1 LGHNA and CDR2 YSLEER. The CDR3 is 14 amino acids. CDR3: CASSQRLAQEAQYF. CDR3 bases: TGCGCCAGCAGCCAGAGACTAGCCCAAGAGGCCCAGTACTTC.

Of note for this clonotype: A clone one base away is much larger, so this may be a read error. This chain connects TRBV27 to TRBJ2-3; either TRBD1 or TRBD2 may fit D (5 bases each). This CDR3 is built from 15 residues. Germline V gene data show CDR1 as MNHEY and CDR2 as SMNVEV (reference sequence). V dropped 5 bases and J dropped 6 bases, with 18 bases sitting between them. CDR3 sequence reads: CASSVNRLWGDTQYF. In nucleotides, the CDR3 is TGTGCCAGCAGTGTTAACAGGCTCTGGGGGGATACGCAGTATTTT.

This clonotype was observed many times. V and J are TRBV6-2 or TRBV6-3 and TRBJ2-1; 7 nucleotides align to TRBD2. Per germline, CDR1 MNHEY and CDR2 SVGEGT. The CDR3 has 16 amino acids. J gave up 3 bases and V 0 bases, and 5 bases lay outside the gene matches. Written as DNA, the CDR3 is TGTGCCAGCAGTTACTCGGGCGGGAGCTTCTACAATGAGCAGTTCTTC. This codes for CASSYSGGSFYNEQFF.

This clonotype showed up many times. The chain recombines TRBV18 with TRBJ2-6; D unresolved. In germline, CDR1 is KGHSH, CDR2 LQKENI. The V gene lost 2 bases and the J gene lost 2 bases, with 7 bases spanning the gap. The length of the CDR3 is 15 residues. CDR3 nucleotides: TGTGCCAGCTCACCAATGGGTGCTGGGGCCAACGTCCTGACTTTC. Translation: CASSPMGAGANVLTF.

Ten or more counts support this clonotype. The chain carries TRBV6-2 or TRBV6-3 and TRBJ1-2; possibly TRBD1 for D (5 bases). This CDR3 comprises 12 residues. Germline V gene sequence: CDR1 MNHEY, CDR2 SVGEGT. Trimming took 7 bases from V and 5 from J, leaving 11 bases between them. This chain's CDR3 is CASNFGGYGYTF. The CDR3 region has the DNA TGTGCCAGCAACTTCGGGGGGTATGGCTACACCTTC.

There are many counts of this clonotype. The chain couples TRBV29-1 to TRBJ1-1, with 11 bases matching TRBD1. CDR1 is SQVTM and CDR2 is ANQGSEA in the germline V gene. J was trimmed by 3 bases and V by 4 bases; bases with no gene match: 19. CDR3 length: 19 residues. CDR3 residues: CSVAGTGGTGTLRDTEAFF. DNA for the CDR3: TGCAGCGTTGCCGGGACAGGGGGTACGGGCACCTTAAGAGACACTGAAGCTTTCTTT.

The chain links TRBV6-2 or TRBV6-3 to TRBJ2-3; D assignment may be TRBD1 or TRBD2 (5 bases each). Germline values: CDR1 MNHEY, CDR2 SVGEGT. Deletions cut 2 bases from V and 1 base from J, with 16 bases between. The CDR3 runs 17 residues. This CDR3 is CASSYSRLGAGTDTQYF. CDR3 nucleotides: TGTGCCAGCAGTTACAGTCGGCTCGGGGCGGGCACAGATACGCAGTATTTT.

The table lists this clonotype with many counts. The genes are TRBV14 and TRBJ2-7, with 9 bases identical to TRBD1. Germline V gene lookup returns CDR1 SGHDN and CDR2 FVKESK. This CDR3 is 14 amino acids long. V dropped 8 bases and J dropped 0; count of bases not matched to a gene: 5. DNA of the CDR3: TGTGCCAGCTCTCGACAGGGGGACTCCTACGAGCAGTACTTC. Translating gives CASSRQGDSYEQYF.

This clonotype was observed many times. The chain has TRBV30 and TRBJ1-2; possibly TRBD1 for D (5 bases). Germline CDR1 reads GTSNPN; CDR2 reads SVGIG (reference sequence). This CDR3 spans 13 amino acids. Trimming left V 1 base short and J 8 bases short, with 14 bases between. CDR3 in amino acids: CAWSGGDRLGYTF. The CDR3 region has the DNA TGTGCCTGGAGTGGAGGGGATCGGTTGGGCTACACCTTC.

This clonotype was observed a few times. The rearrangement uses TRBV6-5 and TRBJ2-3; D might be TRBD1 (5 bases). The V end was cut by 0 bases, the J end by 5 bases, with 18 bases between. The germline V gene has CDR1 MNHEY and CDR2 SVGAGI. The CDR3 runs 17 residues. Here the CDR3 DNA reads TGTGCCAGCAGTTACTCGTTTCTGGGGCCCCCCGAAGATACGCAGTATTTT. This gives the protein CASSYSFLGPPEDTQYF.

This clonotype was found a few times. The J gene is TRBJ2-3, the V gene TRBV10-3; no clear D. Germline V gives CDR1 ENHRY, CDR2 SYGVKD. V shed 0 bases and J shed 8 bases, with 15 bases lying between them. This CDR3 contains 15 residues. The CDR3 reads CAISESTTDLGTQYF. The CDR3 DNA sequence: TGTGCCATCAGTGAGTCGACGACTGACCTAGGTACGCAGTATTTT.